A selection of T cell receptor beta chains follows, all from one sample in a study of shared clonotypes between healthy human individuals. The repertoire was sequenced with immunoSEQ multiplex PCR; TCRdb's copy has only in-frame clones and lacks some. The sample has around 1.1 million clones, about 72% seen once. The sequencing input was memory CD4+ T cells from PBMCs. Receptors were obtained from a man between 18 and 35 years old in good health. Some clones in this sample may be carry-over from other donors' samples. CDR3s include the opening cysteine and the closing phenylalanine or tryptophan. A D gene is named only where the DNA matches it firmly. Not all rows give a size; the values are once, few, many and, for expanded clones, a class.

v_call: TRBV6-6; j_call: TRBJ2-5; d_call: TRBD2; clone_size: NA; cdr3_aa: CASSYGASGSQETQYF; cdr3_nt: TGTGCCAGCAGTTACGGGGCTAGCGGGTCTCAAGAGACCCAGTACTTC
v_call: TRBV18; j_call: TRBJ2-1; d_call: TRBD2; clone_size: NA; cdr3_aa: CASSLQLAAHIGNEQFF; cdr3_nt: TGTGCCAGCTCACTCCAACTAGCGGCACACATCGGAAATGAGCAGTTCTTC
v_call: TRBV7-2; j_call: TRBJ2-5; d_call: NA; clone_size: NA; cdr3_aa: CASSLSGAQETQYF; cdr3_nt: TGTGCCAGCAGCTTATCGGGCGCCCAAGAGACCCAGTACTTC
v_call: TRBV10-3; j_call: TRBJ2-5; d_call: NA; clone_size: NA; cdr3_aa: CAISESRVNQETQYF; cdr3_nt: TGTGCCATCAGTGAGTCCAGGGTGAATCAGGAGACCCAGTACTTC
v_call: TRBV5-1; j_call: TRBJ2-7; d_call: TRBD1; clone_size: few; cdr3_aa: CASSSDRNEQYF; cdr3_nt: TGCGCCAGCAGCTCGGACAGGAACGAGCAGTACTTC
v_call: TRBV29-1; j_call: TRBJ2-5; d_call: NA; clone_size: NA; cdr3_aa: CSVETGETQYF; cdr3_nt: TGCAGCGTTGAGACCGGGGAGACCCAGTACTTC
v_call: TRBV18; j_call: TRBJ2-5; d_call: NA; clone_size: NA; cdr3_aa: CASSPGGGETQYF; cdr3_nt: TGTGCCAGCTCACCGGGAGGAGGAGAGACCCAGTACTTC
v_call: TRBV7-9; j_call: TRBJ2-3; d_call: TRBD2; clone_size: NA; cdr3_aa: CASAERGLAGIDTQYF; cdr3_nt: TGTGCCAGCGCCGAAAGGGGACTAGCGGGTATAGATACGCAGTATTTT
v_call: TRBV7-2; j_call: TRBJ2-7; d_call: TRBD2; clone_size: NA; cdr3_aa: CASSLDSGRAYEQYF; cdr3_nt: TGTGCCAGCAGCTTAGACAGCGGGAGGGCATACGAGCAGTACTTC
v_call: TRBV5-4; j_call: TRBJ2-7; d_call: TRBD2; clone_size: once; cdr3_aa: CASSSRAGGYEQYF; cdr3_nt: TGTGCCAGCAGCTCGCGAGCGGGAGGTTACGAGCAGTACTTC
v_call: TRBV6-1; j_call: TRBJ1-5; d_call: NA; clone_size: once; cdr3_aa: CASNQRRNSNQPQHF; cdr3_nt: TGTGCCAGCAACCAAAGACGGAATAGCAATCAGCCCCAGCATTTT
v_call: TRBV28; j_call: TRBJ1-1; d_call: NA; clone_size: NA; cdr3_aa: CASSRTMNTEAFF; cdr3_nt: TGTGCCAGCAGTAGGACCATGAACACTGAAGCTTTCTTT
v_call: TRBV5-1; j_call: TRBJ1-1; d_call: NA; clone_size: NA; cdr3_aa: CASRSAGARAEAFF; cdr3_nt: TGCGCCAGCAGGTCTGCGGGGGCCAGGGCTGAAGCTTTCTTT
v_call: TRBV5-1; j_call: TRBJ1-1; d_call: TRBD1; clone_size: NA; cdr3_aa: CASSLYGTGGRGTEAFF; cdr3_nt: TGCGCCAGCAGCTTATACGGGACAGGGGGCCGGGGCACTGAAGCTTTCTTT
v_call: TRBV18; j_call: TRBJ1-2; d_call: NA; clone_size: NA; cdr3_aa: CASSPSRGVDYGYTF; cdr3_nt: TGTGCCAGCTCACCGTCCAGGGGAGTTGACTATGGCTACACCTTC
v_call: TRBV5-1; j_call: TRBJ1-4; d_call: NA; clone_size: NA; cdr3_aa: CASSRDGGYSEKLFF; cdr3_nt: TGCGCCAGCAGCCGGGACGGGGGGTATAGTGAAAAACTGTTTTTT
v_call: TRBV2; j_call: TRBJ2-7; d_call: NA; clone_size: NA; cdr3_aa: CASNAQPYEQYF; cdr3_nt: TGTGCTTCTAACGCCCAGCCATACGAGCAGTACTTC
v_call: TRBV29-1; j_call: TRBJ1-1; d_call: TRBD1; clone_size: NA; cdr3_aa: CSTRDRGPNTEAFF; cdr3_nt: TGCAGCACCAGGGACAGGGGCCCGAACACTGAAGCTTTCTTT
v_call: TRBV5-4; j_call: TRBJ1-1; d_call: NA; clone_size: NA; cdr3_aa: CASSLGRGSRNTEAFF; cdr3_nt: TGTGCCAGCAGCTTGGGTCGTGGGTCGCGTAACACTGAAGCTTTCTTT
v_call: TRBV6-5; j_call: TRBJ2-3; d_call: NA; clone_size: once; cdr3_aa: CASSPGDSSTDTQYF; cdr3_nt: TGTGCCAGCAGTCCCGGAGATTCTAGCACAGATACGCAGTATTTT
v_call: TRBV20-1; j_call: TRBJ1-3; d_call: NA; clone_size: NA; cdr3_aa: CSARQGNTIYF; cdr3_nt: TGCAGTGCTAGACAGGGAAACACCATATATTTT
v_call: TRBV4-3; j_call: TRBJ1-1; d_call: NA; clone_size: NA; cdr3_aa: CASSLLGVNTEAFF; cdr3_nt: TGCGCCAGCAGCCTCCTCGGGGTGAACACTGAAGCTTTCTTT